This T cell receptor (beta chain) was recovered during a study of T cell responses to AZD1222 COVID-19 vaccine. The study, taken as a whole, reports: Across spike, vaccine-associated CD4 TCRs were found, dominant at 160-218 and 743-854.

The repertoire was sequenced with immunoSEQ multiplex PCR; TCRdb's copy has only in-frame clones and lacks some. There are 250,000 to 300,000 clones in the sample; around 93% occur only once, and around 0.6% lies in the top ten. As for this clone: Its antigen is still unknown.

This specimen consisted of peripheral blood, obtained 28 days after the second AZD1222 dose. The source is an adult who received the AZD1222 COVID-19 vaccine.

The CDR3, as DNA: TGTGCCAGCAGTGACTGGCAAGAGACCCAGTACTTC. It is translated as CASSDWQETQYF. The V gene is TRBV7-6, the J gene TRBJ2-5; D is unclear. The CDR3 is 12 amino acids. The germline V gene has CDR1 SGHVS and CDR2 FNYEAQ. V lost 6 bases and J lost 2, with 7 bases in between.